A selection of T cell receptor beta chains follows, all from one sample in a study of T cell responses to AZD1222 COVID-19 vaccine. The method was immunoSEQ multiplex PCR; TCRdb's version includes in-frame clones alone and lacks a portion of them. The sample holds roughly 190,000 clones, approximately 91% seen once. The source material was peripheral blood, sampled 28 days after the second AZD1222 dose. These receptors were obtained from an adult who received the AZD1222 COVID-19 vaccine. Both conserved end residues are part of each CDR3. The D gene is left open where the match is weak. Expanded clones are given a class, and other clones once, few, many or no size at all.

abundance	v_gene	j_gene	d_gene	CDR3nt	CDR3aa
.	TRBV5-1	TRBJ2-5	.	TGCGCCAGCAGGGATCACGGGATGCAAGAGACCCAGTACTTC	CASRDHGMQETQYF
.	TRBV4-1	TRBJ1-1	.	TGCGCCAGCAGCCAAGGGTCCCCGGGGAGCCTGAACACTGAAGCTTTCTTT	CASSQGSPGSLNTEAFF
.	TRBV19	TRBJ1-5	TRBD1	TGTGCCAGTAGTCTATCCGGCAGGGGGACAAGCAATCAGCCCCAGCATTTT	CASSLSGRGTSNQPQHF
.	TRBV11-2	TRBJ2-3	TRBD1	TGTGCCAGCAGACGGGGGACAGGGGGCACAGATACGCAGTATTTT	CASRRGTGGTDTQYF
.	TRBV29-1	TRBJ2-3	.	TGCAGCGTTGAACAGGGAGCAGCAGATACGCAGTATTTT	CSVEQGAADTQYF
.	TRBV27	TRBJ2-7	.	TGTGCCAGCAGTCCTAGACTACTAGTAGGCTACGAGCAGTACTTC	CASSPRLLVGYEQYF
once	TRBV27	TRBJ1-2	.	TGTGCCAGCAGTCACGGGGGATATGGCTACACCTTC	CASSHGGYGYTF
once	TRBV3-1/TRBV3-2	TRBJ2-5	.	TGTGCCAGCCTTGGCGGGTACCAAGAGACCCAGTACTTC	CASLGGYQETQYF
once	TRBV27	TRBJ1-1	.	TGTGCCAGCAGCCTGACAGGTGTCATGAACACTGAAGCTTTCTTT	CASSLTGVMNTEAFF
.	TRBV19	TRBJ1-1	.	TGTGCCAGTAGTATCCTCGGGGGCACTGAAGCTTTCTTT	CASSILGGTEAFF
.	TRBV7-2	TRBJ1-2	TRBD1	TGTGCCAGCAGCTTAGGGACAGGCAACTATGGCTACACCTTC	CASSLGTGNYGYTF
.	TRBV5-5	TRBJ1-6	.	TGTGCCAGCAGACCCGGTCACGGGGGCGCTAATTCACCCCTCCACTTT	CASRPGHGGANSPLHF
.	TRBV7-9	TRBJ2-7	TRBD1	TGTGCCAGCAGCTTAGGTGGGACAGGGCTCTACGAGCAGTACTTC	CASSLGGTGLYEQYF
.	TRBV12-3/TRBV12-4	TRBJ2-2	.	TGTGCCAGCAGTTCGGGGTACGGGGAGCTGTTTTTT	CASSSGYGELFF
.	TRBV6-5	TRBJ2-3	.	TGTGCCAGCAGTTACTCGTTGCGGGGGCCGACAGATACGCAGTATTTT	CASSYSLRGPTDTQYF
.	TRBV7-8	TRBJ1-1	TRBD1	TGTGCCAGCAGCTCCTATGACAGGGGCGGAGGCACTGAAGCTTTCTTT	CASSSYDRGGGTEAFF
.	TRBV18	TRBJ2-1	.	TGTGCCAGCTCACAGAGGGGGTCCTCCTACAATGAGCAGTTCTTC	CASSQRGSSYNEQFF
.	TRBV11-2	TRBJ2-1	TRBD2	TGTGCCAGCAGCTGGCGGGGGGACGAGCAGTTCTTC	CASSWRGDEQFF